This T cell receptor (beta chain) emerged from a study of cytomegalovirus exposure and HLA in healthy donors. This PCR relied on a set of 60 Vbeta primers and 13 Jbeta primers. Per the authors' pipeline: Around 83 million unique TCR beta chains, 10 million to 14 million shared, were counted in a later analysis. Assay: immunoSEQ multiplex PCR; the TCRdb copy retains only in-frame clones and omits some. The V and J calls and clone size were taken over from that table, and D and trimming were inferred from the DNA. The sample shows 150,000 to 200,000 clones, approximately 80% of them seen only once. V lost 7 bases and J 3 bases, leaving 13 bases between the germline ends. This CDR3 spans 14 amino acids. Looked up from germline, CDR1 is SNHLY and CDR2 is FYNNEI.

V gene TRBV2 combines with J gene TRBJ1-5, with a weak D call TRBD1 (5 bases). Sequenced material: PBMCs. The source is a man between 18 and 35 years old in good health and CMV-seronegative. The CDR3 DNA reads TGTGCCAGCAAAATGACAGTGAACAATCAGCCCCAGCATTTT. Protein product: CASKMTVNNQPQHF.